The TCR beta chain under discussion was sequenced for a study of shared clonotypes between healthy human individuals. Study-level information: Every donor yielded three CD4 naive, three CD4 memory, two CD8 naive and one CD8 memory plate. Overall study findings and caveats: The study generally estimated greater richness for naive than memory subsets. Non-shared clonotypes were found to have lower generation probabilities than the clonotypes that were shared by all four of the sorted-subset donors. A limitation of the genetic and exposure-history diversity represented arose from few donors.

Terminally differentiated effector memory CD45RA+ cells were excluded by CCR7 positive selection of CD45RO-negative cells. Trimming stripped 3 bases from V and 5 bases from J, with 14 bases between. Germline lookup yields CDR1 MNHEY and CDR2 SMNVEV (reference sequence). The CDR3 loop spans 14 amino acids. The repertoire was sequenced with immunoSEQ multiplex PCR; TCRdb's copy has only in-frame clones and lacks some. The data hold roughly 2.1 million clones, with 85% to 95% observed a single time. Concerning this clone itself: Its antigen remains unidentified.

Sequences were obtained from naive CD8+ T cells from PBMCs. This chain joins TRBV27 and TRBJ2-7; no firm D call. The sequence came from a man aged 18-30 years in good health. Some clones in this sample may be carry-over from other donors' samples. The CDR3 sequence: CASSFLSLRDEQYF. The CDR3 DNA reads TGTGCCAGCAGTTTTTTGTCTCTCCGGGACGAGCAGTACTTC.